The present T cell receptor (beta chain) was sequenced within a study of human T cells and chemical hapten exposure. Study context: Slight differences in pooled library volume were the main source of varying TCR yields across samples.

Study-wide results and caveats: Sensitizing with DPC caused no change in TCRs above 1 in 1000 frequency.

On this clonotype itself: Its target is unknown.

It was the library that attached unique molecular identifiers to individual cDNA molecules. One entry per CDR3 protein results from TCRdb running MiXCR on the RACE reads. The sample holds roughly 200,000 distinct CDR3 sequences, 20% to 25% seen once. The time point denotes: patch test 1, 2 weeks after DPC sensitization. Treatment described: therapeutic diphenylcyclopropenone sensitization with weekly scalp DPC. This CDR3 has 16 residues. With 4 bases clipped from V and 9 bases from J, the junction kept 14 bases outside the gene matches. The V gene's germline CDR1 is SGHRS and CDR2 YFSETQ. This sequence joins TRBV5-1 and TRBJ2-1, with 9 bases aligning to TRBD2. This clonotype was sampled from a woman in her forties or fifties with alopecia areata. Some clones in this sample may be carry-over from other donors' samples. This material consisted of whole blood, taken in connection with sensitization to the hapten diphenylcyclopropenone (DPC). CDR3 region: CASSPEWREGLGEQFF. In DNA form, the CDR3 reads TGCGCCAGCAGCCCAGAGTGGCGGGAGGGCCTCGGTGAGCAGTTCTTC.